The 15 T cell receptor beta chains in this list originate from one sample, sequenced in a study of cytomegalovirus exposure and HLA in healthy donors. This PCR relied on a set of 60 Vbeta primers and 13 Jbeta primers. Profiled with immunoSEQ multiplex PCR; TCRdb holds only in-frame clones, not every one. Here the sample spans 110,000 or so clones, about 68% being singletons. Sequencing was performed on PBMCs. All receptors come from a woman between 45 and 65 years old in good health and CMV-seropositive.

The V gene is TRBV9, the J gene TRBJ1-1; D uncertain. The V end lost 4 bases, the J end lost 3 bases, and 10 bases lay between the germline ends. CDR1 and CDR2 from the germline V gene are SGDLS and YYNGEE. The CDR3 consists of 13 residues. For the CDR3, the DNA is TGTGCCAGCAGCTCCCGGGGTGACACTGAAGCTTTCTTT. Its protein product is CASSSRGDTEAFF.

This clone was seen more than once but under ten times. The J gene is TRBJ1-1, the V gene TRBV19; tentatively, D is TRBD1 (5 bases). The V and J ends lost 5 bases and 0 bases respectively, with 10 bases between them. Germline CDR1 reads LNHDA; CDR2 reads SQIVND (reference sequence). The length of the CDR3 is 14 residues. The CDR3 region is CASSPQALNTEAFF. The CDR3 bases are TGTGCCAGTAGTCCACAGGCGTTGAACACTGAAGCTTTCTTT.

The chain is built from TRBV28 and TRBJ2-1; TRBD2 might be the D (5 bases). Per germline, CDR1 MDHEN and CDR2 SYDVKM. This CDR3 spans 15 amino acids. V gave up 4 bases and J gave up 0 bases, with 10 bases separating them. The CDR3 bases are TGTGCCAGCAGTTCACTCGGGGACTCCTACAATGAGCAGTTCTTC. Residues: CASSSLGDSYNEQFF. Full variable domain (outside the CDR3, taken from reference TRBV28 and TRBJ2-1): DVKVTQSSRYLVKRTGEKVFLECVQDMDHENMFWYRQDPGLGLRLIYFSYDVKMKEKGDIPEGYSVSREKKERFSLILESASTNQTSMYLCASSSLGDSYNEQFFGPGTRLTVL.

Only a few counts were recorded for this clone. The J gene is TRBJ1-4, the V gene TRBV5-5; D is unclear. Deletions cut 2 bases from V and 4 bases from J, with 15 bases between. The CDR3 is 16 amino acids. Germline CDR1 and CDR2: SGHKS and YYEKEE (reference sequence). The chain's CDR3 is CASSLVRAGGNEKLFF. The CDR3 DNA reads TGTGCCAGCAGCTTAGTGAGGGCGGGAGGTAATGAAAAACTGTTTTTT.

This chain uses TRBV7-2 with TRBJ2-7; 12 bases align to TRBD1. The J segment lost 6 bases and the V segment lost 1 base, leaving 10 bases of the junction unmatched. Germline CDR1 SGHTA, CDR2 FQGNSA. The length of the CDR3 is 17 residues. For the CDR3, the DNA is TGTGCCAGCAGCTTAGTAGGGGCCGGGACAGGGGGCCGCGAGCAGTACTTC. This gives the protein CASSLVGAGTGGREQYF.

In this sample, this clone turned up a few times. The V call is TRBV6-1, the J call TRBJ1-5; 9 nucleotides line up with TRBD1. Germline lookup yields CDR1 MNHNS and CDR2 SASEGT. The V gene end was trimmed by 4 bases and the J gene end by 6 bases; junction bases not matched to a gene: 10. The length of the CDR3 is 16 residues. The CDR3, as DNA: TGTGCCAGCAGTGCCCAACAGGGGGCTGATTTTCAGCCCCAGCATTTT. This sequence encodes CASSAQQGADFQPQHF.

The chain joins TRBV6-5 to TRBJ2-7; the match to TRBD2 covers 9 bases. Looked up from germline, CDR1 is MNHEY and CDR2 is SVGAGI. J gave up 4 bases and V 7 bases, and 8 bases lay outside the gene matches. The CDR3 has 14 amino acids. The CDR3 reads CASTLAGAGYEQYF. The CDR3 DNA is TGTGCCAGCACGTTAGCGGGAGCAGGGTACGAGCAGTACTTC.

This clone appeared a few times. The V and J genes are TRBV11-2 and TRBJ1-2, with D possibly matching TRBD1 (6 bases). The V gene's germline CDR1 is SGHAT and CDR2 FQNNGV. Deletions cut 6 bases from V and 5 bases from J, with 13 bases between. The CDR3 sequence is 13 residues long. In DNA, the CDR3 is TGTGCCAGCAGTCCCCAGGGGCGATATGGCTACACCTTC. Its translation is CASSPQGRYGYTF.

V gene TRBV4-3 combines with J gene TRBJ2-1, with TRBD1 matching 10 bases. V trimming: 5 bases; J trimming: 7 bases; junction bases outside the gene matches: 5. CDR1 and CDR2 (germline): LGHNA, YSLEER. The CDR3 has 14 amino acids. CDR3 coding DNA: TGCGCCAGCAGCGATAGGACAGGGGGGAATGAGCAGTTCTTC. The encoded protein is CASSDRTGGNEQFF.

CDR3 sequence (DNA): TGTGCCGGATCCGAGGGGGTCGAGGATCAGCCCCAGCATTTT. Its protein product is CAGSEGVEDQPQHF. The chain has TRBV19 and TRBJ1-5; D is perhaps TRBD1 (6 bases). This CDR3 spans 14 amino acids. Germline values: CDR1 LNHDA, CDR2 SQIVND (reference sequence). V lost 11 bases and J lost 5, with 19 bases in between.

V gene TRBV11-2 combines with J gene TRBJ1-1; D uncertain. V was cut by 5 bases and J by 0 bases, with 7 bases left in between. The CDR3 extends over 13 amino acids. Germline CDR1 reads SGHAT; CDR2 reads FQNNGV. This CDR3 is CASSPQLNTEAFF. DNA of the CDR3: TGTGCCAGCAGCCCTCAGTTGAACACTGAAGCTTTCTTT.

The J gene is TRBJ1-5, the V gene TRBV10-2; 7 nucleotides match TRBD1. The germline gives CDR1 WSHSY, CDR2 SAAADI. The CDR3 contains 13 residues. With V trimmed by 6 bases and J by 7 bases, 6 bases remained unmatched. CDR3 loop: CASRDDRVQPQHF. In DNA, the CDR3 is TGCGCCAGCAGGGACGACAGGGTCCAGCCCCAGCATTTT.

J is TRBJ1-6 and V is TRBV10-3; perhaps TRBD1 as D (5 bases). This CDR3 has 13 amino acids. Germline V gene data show CDR1 as ENHRY and CDR2 as SYGVKD. Between the trimmed V and J ends, which lost 7 bases and 7 bases, there was a span of 11 bases. This chain's CDR3 is CAITGNVNSPLHF. The CDR3 coding sequence is TGTGCCATCACAGGGAACGTAAATTCACCCCTCCACTTT.

The chain joins TRBV7-7 to TRBJ2-7; 8 positions match TRBD1. The CDR3 covers 15 residues. The V segment lost 5 bases and the J segment 6 bases; nucleotides outside the gene matches: 12. Germline CDR1 reads SSHAT; CDR2 reads FNYEAQ (reference sequence). The CDR3 is CASSPIGQGSGEQYF. The DNA for the CDR3 is TGTGCCAGCAGCCCCATTGGACAGGGTTCAGGCGAGCAGTACTTC.

The gene calls are TRBV7-9 and TRBJ1-1, with D possibly matching TRBD1 (6 bases). From germline, CDR1 is SEHNR and CDR2 FQNEAQ (reference sequence). This CDR3 spans 15 amino acids. V was clipped by 5 bases and J by 4 bases, with 17 bases between them. CDR3: CASSTPREGGTEAFF. CDR3 DNA sequence: TGTGCCAGCAGCACCCCGAGGGAAGGGGGCACTGAAGCTTTCTTT.